Here is one TCR beta chain with its context. What it binds is not known. Germline V CDR1 and CDR2: SGHRS, YFSETQ. The CDR3 loop spans 13 amino acids. The entry originates in a study of T cells expressing NK-cell markers. Turning to the study itself: Sorted CD3+CD56-NKG2C+, CD3+CD56+NKG2C- and CD3+CD56+NKG2C+ T cells were the source of the TCR beta repertoires. HCMV serostatus: seven of eight sequenced donors positive, one negative. General study results and limits: These same clonotypes (in a handful of donors) also led the CD3+CD56-NKG2C+ fraction.

TCRdb derives one entry per CDR3 protein from the 5' RACE reads, leaving out DNA. The sample table includes about 460,000 distinct CDR3 sequences. Specimen: blood T cells: a sorted CD56 or NKG2C T cell subset, CD4+ or CD8+ T cells, or bulk PBMC T cells (not recorded which). This chain connects TRBV5-1 to TRBJ1-4. The sequence was collected from a woman aged 45-65 years in good health. CDR3 residues: CASSEVPKEKLFF.